This entry lists 5 T cell receptor beta chains sequenced from one sample in a study of T cell responses to AZD1222 COVID-19 vaccine. Produced via immunoSEQ multiplex PCR; TCRdb's table is partial and in-frame only. The sample shows 95,000 to 150,000 clones, about 87% of them seen only once. The material was peripheral blood, obtained on day 0 of AZD1222 vaccination. The origin of the receptors is an adult in good health.

V usage is TRBV29-1 and J usage is TRBJ1-5; D is possibly TRBD1 (5 bases). The CDR3 runs 14 residues. Germline V CDR1 and CDR2: SQVTM, ANQGSEA. Trimming cost V 7 bases and J 2 bases, with 15 bases left between them. The CDR3 coding sequence is TGCAGCGCCACTGTGGGGGGAGGCAATCAGCCCCAGCATTTT. It specifies CSATVGGGNQPQHF.

The chain combines TRBV28 with TRBJ1-2; maybe TRBD1 (5 bases). Germline loops: CDR1 MDHEN, CDR2 SYDVKM. CDR3 size: 11 residues. Trimming took 7 bases from V and 10 from J, leaving 13 bases between them. CDR3 DNA sequence: TGTGCCAGCACCACGGGCAGGGTCTACACCTTC. As protein: CASTTGRVYTF.

This clone was counted a single time. V usage is TRBV18 and J usage is TRBJ1-5, with D perhaps matching TRBD1 (6 bases). Germline loops: CDR1 KGHSH, CDR2 LQKENI. V gave up 0 bases and J gave up 4 bases, with 13 bases separating them. CDR3 length equals 16 residues. CDR3 sequence (DNA): TGTGCCAGCTCACCACCGGGCAGGGGAGAAAATCAGCCCCAGCATTTT. This codes for CASSPPGRGENQPQHF.

This clone was observed at least ten times. J is TRBJ2-7 and V is TRBV4-2; 11 bases are shared with TRBD2. Germline assignment: CDR1 LGHNA and CDR2 YNFKEQ. The length of the CDR3 is 18 residues. V dropped 3 bases and J dropped 0; count of bases not matched to a gene: 10. The CDR3 is CASSQGAGTSGSSYEQYF. The CDR3 DNA sequence: TGTGCCAGCAGCCAGGGGGCCGGGACTAGCGGTTCCTCCTACGAGCAGTACTTC.

This chain connects TRBV19 to TRBJ1-5; 10 positions match TRBD1. Germline V gene sequence: CDR1 LNHDA, CDR2 SQIVND (reference sequence). V dropped 3 bases and J dropped 0; count of bases not matched to a gene: 5. The CDR3 is made up of 17 amino acids. Here the CDR3 reads CASSIETGGHSNQPQHF. In DNA, the CDR3 is TGTGCCAGTAGTATCGAGACAGGGGGCCATAGCAATCAGCCCCAGCATTTT.